One and the same sample provided the 15 T cell receptor beta chains below, sequenced in a study of metastatic and nonmetastatic thyroid tumors (dated by TCRdb to 2020 to 2022). The library was built by means of PCR. The sample was run on an Illumina HiSeq 4000. TCRdb took the public reads, trimmed them with fastp at Q25, ran MiXCR for clone calling and kept in-frame beta chains. The sample has 23,000 or so clones on record, approximately 22% of them singletons. Together, the top ten hold more than 25% of the sample. No treatment had been received by any patient before thyroid surgery. Sample: blood. The receptors stem from a male donor with papillary thyroid cancer or a benign thyroid nodule (not recorded which). Some clones in this sample may be carry-over from other donors' samples.

This clone was recorded many times. The chain links TRBV4-1 to TRBJ1-5; possible D gene TRBD1, 5 bases. V lost 2 bases and J 0 bases, leaving 20 bases between the germline ends. Germline assignment: CDR1 MGHRA and CDR2 YSYEKL. The CDR3 runs to 19 residues. CDR3 amino acids: CASSQNLILTDYSNQPQHF. In nucleotides, the CDR3 is TGCGCCAGCAGCCAAAATCTTATCCTGACAGACTATAGCAATCAGCCCCAGCATTTT.

V gene TRBV6-1 combines with J gene TRBJ2-7; 9 nucleotides match TRBD1. V shed 6 bases, J shed 10 bases, and the junction held 13 bases outside the gene matches. From germline, CDR1 is MNHNS and CDR2 SASEGT. This CDR3 region has 14 residues. This CDR3 is CASRRTGDVYYQYF. The DNA for the CDR3 is TGTGCCAGCAGACGGACAGGGGACGTCTACTATCAGTACTTC.

Many counts were recorded for this clone. The V and J genes are TRBV28 and TRBJ1-5; D unclear. The CDR3 totals 14 residues. Between the trimmed V and J ends, which lost 8 bases and 0 bases, there was a span of 11 bases. The V gene's germline CDR1 is MDHEN and CDR2 SYDVKM. The CDR3 spells CASLTRHSNQPQHF. CDR3 nucleotides: TGTGCCAGCCTCACACGGCATAGCAATCAGCCCCAGCATTTT.

This clone appeared many times. CDR3 sequence (DNA): TGTGCCATCAGCCGACAGGATTACCAGTACTTC. It specifies CAISRQDYQYF. The chain links TRBV10-3 to TRBJ2-7; possible D gene TRBD1, 6 bases. This CDR3 region has 11 residues. V lost 6 bases to trimming and J lost 10 bases, with 13 bases between them. Germline V CDR1 and CDR2: ENHRY, SYGVKD.

This clone was counted at least ten times. The chain employs TRBV5-1 and TRBJ1-2, with D hard to call. Trimming cost V 2 bases and J 2 bases, with 4 bases left between them. The CDR3 has 12 amino acids. Germline V gene lookup returns CDR1 SGHRS and CDR2 YFSETQ. Here the CDR3 DNA reads TGCGCCAGCAGCTTCAGCAACTATGGCTACACCTTC. It is translated as CASSFSNYGYTF.

This clone was counted ten times or more. V is TRBV7-2 and J is TRBJ2-7; 14 bases agree with TRBD2. Trimming took 4 bases from V and 7 from J; bases not matched to a gene: 3. This CDR3 contains 14 residues. The V gene's germline CDR1 is SGHTA and CDR2 FQGNSA. DNA of the CDR3: TGTGCCAGCAGCTGGGGACTAGCGGGAGAGGAGCAGTACTTC. Amino acid sequence: CASSWGLAGEEQYF.

This clone has at least ten counts. The chain recombines TRBV20-1 with TRBJ2-1; 14 bases are shared with TRBD2. This CDR3 is built from 18 residues. Germline V gives CDR1 DFQATT, CDR2 SNEGSKA (reference sequence). V was pared by 6 bases and J by 0 bases, with 10 bases of the junction left unmatched. CDR3 in DNA: TGCAGTGCCGACAGCCCCGGGACTAGCGGGAGCTCCTACAATGAGCAGTTCTTC. Protein: CSADSPGTSGSSYNEQFF.

This clone was recorded a few times. At one of its ends the junction is not consistent with the germline gene, which may arise from a read error. The chain employs TRBV6-1 and TRBJ2-7; 8 bases match TRBD1. The CDR3 totals 15 residues. CDR1 is MNHNS, CDR2 SASEGT, per germline. Written as DNA, the CDR3 is TGTGTCAGCACCCCTAGGACAGGGATCGCCTACGAGCAGTACTTC. It encodes CVSTPRTGIAYEQYF.

This clone has a handful of counts. The CDR3: CAPPKRYEQYF. In DNA, the CDR3 is TGTGCCCCCCCGAAGCGATACGAGCAGTACTTC. The chain links TRBV28 to TRBJ2-7; D uncertain. V was trimmed by 11 bases and J by 4 bases, leaving 12 bases between them. The CDR3 spans 11 residues. From germline, CDR1 is MDHEN and CDR2 SYDVKM.

This clone has a count of ten or more. The chain couples TRBV6-1 to TRBJ1-5, with D possibly matching TRBD1 (5 bases). The V and J ends lost 2 bases and 0 bases respectively, with 14 bases between them. Germline V gene lookup returns CDR1 MNHNS and CDR2 SASEGT. This CDR3 is built from 17 residues. Here the CDR3 DNA reads TGTGCCAGCAGTGAACGGGGGAACACCTATAGCAATCAGCCCCAGCATTTT. Translated, it gives CASSERGNTYSNQPQHF.

At least ten counts were recorded for this clone. This chain joins TRBV6-4 and TRBJ2-6, with D unresolved. The CDR3 contains 15 residues. From germline, CDR1 is MRHNA and CDR2 SNTAGT. V was trimmed by 0 bases and J by 0 bases, leaving 3 bases between them. As DNA, the CDR3 is TGTGCCAGCAGTGACTCACACTCTGGGGCCAACGTCCTGACTTTC. Its protein is CASSDSHSGANVLTF.

Many counts were recorded for this clone. The chain combines TRBV27 with TRBJ2-7; TRBD2 matches at 10 bases. The CDR3 loop spans 16 amino acids. The V gene end was trimmed by 5 bases and the J gene end by 3 bases; junction bases not matched to a gene: 10. The germline V gene has CDR1 MNHEY and CDR2 SMNVEV (reference sequence). The CDR3 region is CASSGGLAGEVYEQYF. CDR3 nucleotide sequence: TGTGCCAGCAGTGGAGGGCTAGCGGGAGAAGTCTACGAGCAGTACTTC.

This clone appeared many times. The chain joins TRBV30 to TRBJ2-7, with D hard to call. Germline V CDR1 and CDR2: GTSNPN, SVGIG (reference sequence). This CDR3 comprises 15 residues. V was clipped by 5 bases and J by 3 bases, with 20 bases between them. This CDR3 is CAWSYETLNDYEQYF. CDR3 DNA: TGTGCCTGGTCTTACGAGACCCTAAACGACTACGAGCAGTACTTC.

V gene TRBV5-1 combines with J gene TRBJ1-1, with 8 positions matching TRBD1. The trim removed 4 bases at V and 10 bases at J, leaving 12 bases unmatched. The CDR3 consists of 14 residues. Germline CDR1 is SGHRS and CDR2 is YFSETQ. The CDR3 sequence: CASSPDRGTFGAFF. Written as DNA, the CDR3 is TGCGCCAGCAGCCCCGACAGGGGAACGTTTGGAGCTTTCTTT.

This clone was counted a few times. Relative to the germline gene, one junction end is altered; a read error may explain this. Other DNA sequences from this sample encode an identical CDR3 as well. The chain joins TRBV2 to TRBJ1-2; D is unclear. CDR3 length: 14 residues. The V gene's germline CDR1 is SNHLY and CDR2 FYNNEI. This chain's CDR3 is CASSSYGSLYGYTF. The CDR3 bases are TGCGCCAGCTCCTCCTACGGTTCCCTCTACGGCTACACCTTC. Full variable domain (missing parts from reference TRBV2 and TRBJ1-2): EPEVTQTPSHQVTQMGQEVILRCVPISNHLYFYWYRQILGQKVEFLVSFYNNEISEKSEIFDDQFSVERPDGSNFTLKIRSTKLEDSAMYFCASSSYGSLYGYTFGSGTRLTVV.